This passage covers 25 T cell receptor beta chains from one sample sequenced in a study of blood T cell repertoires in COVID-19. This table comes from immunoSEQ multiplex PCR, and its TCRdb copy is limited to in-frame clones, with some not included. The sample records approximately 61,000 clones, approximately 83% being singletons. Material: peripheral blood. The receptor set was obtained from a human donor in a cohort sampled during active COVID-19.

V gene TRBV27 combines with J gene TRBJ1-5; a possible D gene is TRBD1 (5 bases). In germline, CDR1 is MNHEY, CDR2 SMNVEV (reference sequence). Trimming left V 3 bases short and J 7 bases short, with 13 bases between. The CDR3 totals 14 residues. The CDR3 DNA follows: TGTGCCAGCAGTTTTGGGGCAGGGCACCAGCCCCAGCATTTT. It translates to CASSFGAGHQPQHF.

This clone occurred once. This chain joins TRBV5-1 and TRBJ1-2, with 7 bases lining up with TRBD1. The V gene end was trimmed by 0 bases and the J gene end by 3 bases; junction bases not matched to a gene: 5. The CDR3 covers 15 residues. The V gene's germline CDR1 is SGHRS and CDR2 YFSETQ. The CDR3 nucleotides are TGCGCCAGCAGCTTGGGACAGGGAGTCTACTATGGCTACACCTTC. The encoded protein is CASSLGQGVYYGYTF.

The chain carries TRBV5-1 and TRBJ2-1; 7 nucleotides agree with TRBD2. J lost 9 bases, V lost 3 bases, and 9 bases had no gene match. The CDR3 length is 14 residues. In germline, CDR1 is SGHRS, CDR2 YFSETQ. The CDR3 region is CASSSRLARGEQFF. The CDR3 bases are TGCGCCAGCAGCTCAAGACTAGCCCGGGGTGAGCAGTTCTTC.

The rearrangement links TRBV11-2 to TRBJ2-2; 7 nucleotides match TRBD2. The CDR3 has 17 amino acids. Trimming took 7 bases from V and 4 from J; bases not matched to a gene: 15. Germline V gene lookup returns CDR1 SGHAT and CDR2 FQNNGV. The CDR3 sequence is CASINREGSPPTGELFF. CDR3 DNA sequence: TGTGCCAGCATCAATAGGGAGGGGTCCCCACCCACCGGGGAGCTGTTTTTT.

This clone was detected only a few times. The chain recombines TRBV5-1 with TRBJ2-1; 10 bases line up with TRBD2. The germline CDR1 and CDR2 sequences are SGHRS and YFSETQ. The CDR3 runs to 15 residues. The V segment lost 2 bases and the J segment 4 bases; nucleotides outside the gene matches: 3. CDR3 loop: CASSLRTSGYNEQFF. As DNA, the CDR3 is TGCGCCAGCAGCTTAAGGACTAGCGGTTACAATGAGCAGTTCTTC.

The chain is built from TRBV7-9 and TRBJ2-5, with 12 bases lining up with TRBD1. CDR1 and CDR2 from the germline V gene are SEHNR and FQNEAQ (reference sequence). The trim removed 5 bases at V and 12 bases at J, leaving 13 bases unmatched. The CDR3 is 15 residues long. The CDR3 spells CASSTVGTGGRTKYF. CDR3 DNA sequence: TGTGCCAGCAGCACTGTCGGGACAGGGGGCCGCACCAAGTACTTC. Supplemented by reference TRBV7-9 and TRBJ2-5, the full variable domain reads DTGVSQNPRHKITKRGQNVTFRCDPISEHNRLYWYRQTLGQGPEFLTYFQNEAQLEKSRLLSDRFSAERPKGSFSTLEIQRTEQGDSAMYLCASSTVGTGGRTKYFGPGTRLLVL.

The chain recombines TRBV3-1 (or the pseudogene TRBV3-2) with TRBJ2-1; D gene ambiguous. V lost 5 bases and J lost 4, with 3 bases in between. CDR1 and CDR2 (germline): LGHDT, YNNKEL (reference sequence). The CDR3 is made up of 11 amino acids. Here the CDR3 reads CASSTYNEQFF. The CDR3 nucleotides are TGTGCCAGCAGCACTTACAATGAGCAGTTCTTC.

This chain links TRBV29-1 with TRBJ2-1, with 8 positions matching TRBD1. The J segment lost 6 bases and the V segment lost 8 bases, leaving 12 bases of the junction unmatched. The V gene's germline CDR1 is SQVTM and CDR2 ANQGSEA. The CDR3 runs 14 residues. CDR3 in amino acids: CSTRLQGVINEQFF. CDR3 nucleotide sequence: TGCAGCACTAGGCTACAGGGGGTAATCAATGAGCAGTTCTTC.

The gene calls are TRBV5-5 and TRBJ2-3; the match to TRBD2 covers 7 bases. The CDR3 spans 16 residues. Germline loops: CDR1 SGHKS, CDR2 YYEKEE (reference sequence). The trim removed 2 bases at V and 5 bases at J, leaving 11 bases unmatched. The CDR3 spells CASSFQKAGTLDTQYF. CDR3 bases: TGTGCCAGCAGCTTCCAAAAAGCGGGAACCCTAGATACGCAGTATTTT.

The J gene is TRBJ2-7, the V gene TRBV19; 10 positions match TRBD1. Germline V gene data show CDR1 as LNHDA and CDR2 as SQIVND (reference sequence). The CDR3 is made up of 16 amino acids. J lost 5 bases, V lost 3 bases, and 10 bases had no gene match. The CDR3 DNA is TGTGCCAGTAGTATTCGGGACAGGGGCCTCAGAGACGAGCAGTACTTC. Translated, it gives CASSIRDRGLRDEQYF.

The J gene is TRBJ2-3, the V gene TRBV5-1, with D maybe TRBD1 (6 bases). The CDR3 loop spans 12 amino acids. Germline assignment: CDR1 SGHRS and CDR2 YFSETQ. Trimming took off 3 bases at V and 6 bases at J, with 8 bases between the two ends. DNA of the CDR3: TGCGCCAGCAGCTCTCAGGGGGATACGCAGTATTTT. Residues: CASSSQGDTQYF.

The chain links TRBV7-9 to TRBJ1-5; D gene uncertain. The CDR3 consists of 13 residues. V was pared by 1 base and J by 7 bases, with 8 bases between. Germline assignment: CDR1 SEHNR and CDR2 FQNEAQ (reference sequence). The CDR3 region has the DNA TGTGCCAGCAGCTTAGGGAGGTTACAGCCCCAGCATTTT. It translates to CASSLGRLQPQHF.

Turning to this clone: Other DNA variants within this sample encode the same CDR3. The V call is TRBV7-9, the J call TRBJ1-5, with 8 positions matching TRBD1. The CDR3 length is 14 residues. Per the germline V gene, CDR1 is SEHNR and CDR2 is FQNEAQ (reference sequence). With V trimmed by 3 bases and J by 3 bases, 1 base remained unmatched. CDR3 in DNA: TGTGCCAGCAGCTTGGGACAGGTCAATCAGCCCCAGCATTTT. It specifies CASSLGQVNQPQHF.

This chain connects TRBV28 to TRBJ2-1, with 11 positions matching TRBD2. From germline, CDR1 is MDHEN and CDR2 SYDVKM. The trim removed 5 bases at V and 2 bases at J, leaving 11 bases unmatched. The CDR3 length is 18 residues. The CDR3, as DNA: TGTGCCAGCAGTCCGTTAGCGGGAGGGCCGAGGACCTACAATGAGCAGTTCTTC. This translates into CASSPLAGGPRTYNEQFF.

The CDR3 reads CAISDDQGPVEAFF. In DNA form, the CDR3 reads TGTGCCATCAGTGATGATCAGGGCCCGGTTGAAGCTTTCTTT. V usage is TRBV10-3 and J usage is TRBJ1-1, with a tentative D call TRBD1 (5 bases). The CDR3 is 14 residues long. Trimming shortened V by 3 bases and J by 7 bases, and 15 bases separated the two germline ends. The germline V gene has CDR1 ENHRY and CDR2 SYGVKD.

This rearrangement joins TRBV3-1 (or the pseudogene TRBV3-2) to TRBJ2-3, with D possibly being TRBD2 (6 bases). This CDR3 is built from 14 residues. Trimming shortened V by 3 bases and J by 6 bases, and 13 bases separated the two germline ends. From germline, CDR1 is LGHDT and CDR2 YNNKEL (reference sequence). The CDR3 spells CASSHSGPRDTQYF. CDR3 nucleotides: TGTGCCAGCAGCCACAGCGGGCCCAGGGATACGCAGTATTTT.

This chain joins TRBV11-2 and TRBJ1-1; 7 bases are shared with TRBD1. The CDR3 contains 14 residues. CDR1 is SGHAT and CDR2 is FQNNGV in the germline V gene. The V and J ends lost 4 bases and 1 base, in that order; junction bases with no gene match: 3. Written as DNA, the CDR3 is TGTGCCAGCAGCTCCAGGGGGAAGAACACTGAAGCTTTCTTT. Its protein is CASSSRGKNTEAFF. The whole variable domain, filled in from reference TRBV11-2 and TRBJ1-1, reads EAGVAQSPRYKIIEKRQSVAFWCNPISGHATLYWYQQILGQGPKLLIQFQNNGVVDDSQLPKDRFSAERLKGVDSTLKIQPAKLEDSAVYLCASSSRGKNTEAFFGQGTRLTVV.

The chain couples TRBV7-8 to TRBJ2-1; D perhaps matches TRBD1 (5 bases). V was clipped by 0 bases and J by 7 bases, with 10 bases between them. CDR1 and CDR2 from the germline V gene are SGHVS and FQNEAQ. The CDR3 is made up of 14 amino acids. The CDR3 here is CASSLAAGQNEQFF. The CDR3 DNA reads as TGTGCCAGCAGCTTAGCGGCAGGGCAGAATGAGCAGTTCTTC.

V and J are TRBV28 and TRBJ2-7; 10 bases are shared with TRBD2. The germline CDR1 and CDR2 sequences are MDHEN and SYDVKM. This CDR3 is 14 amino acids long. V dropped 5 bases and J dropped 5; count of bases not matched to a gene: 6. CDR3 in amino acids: CASSDLAGVNEQYF. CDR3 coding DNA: TGTGCCAGCAGTGATCTAGCGGGAGTAAACGAGCAGTACTTC.

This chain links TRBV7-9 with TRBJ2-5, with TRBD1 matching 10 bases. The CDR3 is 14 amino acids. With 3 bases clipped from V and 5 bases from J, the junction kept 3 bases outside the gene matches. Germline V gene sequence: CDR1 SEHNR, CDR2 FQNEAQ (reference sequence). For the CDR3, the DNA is TGTGCCAGCAGCTTCGACAGGGGGCGGGAGACCCAGTACTTC. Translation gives CASSFDRGRETQYF.

CDR3 protein: CASSYSGGSHRRGYTF. CDR3 nucleotides: TGTGCCAGCAGCTATAGCGGTGGCAGTCATAGACGGGGCTACACCTTC. The rearrangement links TRBV9 to TRBJ1-2, with D uncertain. Germline CDR1 is SGDLS and CDR2 is YYNGEE. Trimming shortened V by 4 bases and J by 8 bases, and 24 bases separated the two germline ends. There are 16 residues in the CDR3.

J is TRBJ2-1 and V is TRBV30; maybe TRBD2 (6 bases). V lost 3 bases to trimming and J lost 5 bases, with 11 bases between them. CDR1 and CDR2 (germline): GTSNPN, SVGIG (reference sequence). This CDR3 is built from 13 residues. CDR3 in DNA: TGTGCCTGGAGCGGGAGAATTAACAATGAGCAGTTCTTC. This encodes CAWSGRINNEQFF.

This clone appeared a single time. Here the CDR3 DNA reads TGCGCCAGCAGCTTGGGTCATAGCGGGCTCACCTCCTACGAGCAGTACTTC. Translated: CASSLGHSGLTSYEQYF. The V and J genes are TRBV5-1 and TRBJ2-7; 7 bases are shared with TRBD2. The CDR3 spans 17 residues. The germline gives CDR1 SGHRS, CDR2 YFSETQ. The V segment lost 0 bases and the J segment 0 bases; nucleotides outside the gene matches: 9.

CDR3 region: CASSQEEGGSARQYF. The CDR3 coding sequence is TGTGCCAGCAGCCAAGAAGAGGGTGGCAGTGCTAGGCAGTACTTC. The rearrangement links TRBV4-2 to TRBJ2-7; tentative D call: TRBD2 (5 bases). The V end lost 0 bases, the J end lost 9 bases, and 18 bases lay between the germline ends. The CDR3 length is 15 residues. Looked up from germline, CDR1 is LGHNA and CDR2 is YNFKEQ.

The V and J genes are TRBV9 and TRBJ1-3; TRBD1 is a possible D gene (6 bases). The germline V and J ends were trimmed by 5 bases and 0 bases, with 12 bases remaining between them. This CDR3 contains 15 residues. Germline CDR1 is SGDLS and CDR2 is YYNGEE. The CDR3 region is CASRPTGYSGNTIYF. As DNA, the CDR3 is TGTGCCAGCAGACCGACAGGCTACTCTGGAAACACCATATATTTT. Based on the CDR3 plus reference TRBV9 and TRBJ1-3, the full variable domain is DSGVTQTPKHLITATGQRVTLRCSPRSGDLSVYWYQQSLDQGLQFLIQYYNGEERAKGNILERFSAQQFPDLHSELNLSSLELGDSALYFCASRPTGYSGNTIYFGEGSWLTVV.